These 3 T cell receptor beta chains were all obtained from the same sample, sequenced in a study of T cell responses to AZD1222 COVID-19 vaccine. Using immunoSEQ multiplex PCR, the repertoire was profiled, and TCRdb retains in-frame clones only, with some absent. The sample has some 150,000 clones; over 85% are singletons. The sequencing here drew on peripheral blood, taken on day 0 of AZD1222 vaccination. All receptors derive from an adult in good health.

The count of this clone is one. CDR3 region: CASSHGTDTQYF. In DNA, the CDR3 is TGTGCCAGCTCACACGGGACAGATACGCAGTATTTT. This chain uses TRBV18 with TRBJ2-3; D remains unclear. The CDR3 spans 12 residues. CDR1 and CDR2 from the germline V gene are KGHSH and LQKENI. V gave up 4 bases and J gave up 3 bases, with 5 bases separating them.

To note about this clone: At the DNA level, this CDR3 is encoded by other sequences in the same sample as well. The chain is built from TRBV18 and TRBJ2-5; TRBD2 aligns across 7 bases. The germline gives CDR1 KGHSH, CDR2 LQKENI. V lost 0 bases to trimming and J lost 3 bases; unmatched junction nucleotides: 4. The CDR3 is 15 residues long. The CDR3 DNA sequence: TGTGCCAGCTCACCACCCGGGACTACCAAAGAGACCCAGTACTTC. Translated, it gives CASSPPGTTKETQYF. Full variable domain (missing parts from reference TRBV18 and TRBJ2-5): NAGVMQNPRHLVRRRGQEARLRCSPMKGHSHVYWYRQLPEEGLKFMVYLQKENIIDESGMPKERFSAEFPKEGPSILRIQQVVRGDSAAYFCASSPPGTTKETQYFGPGTRLLVL.

The chain carries TRBV15 and TRBJ1-1, with D unresolved. The CDR3 length is 12 residues. V dropped 5 bases and J dropped 2 bases, with 6 bases sitting between them. Per the germline V gene, CDR1 is LNHNV and CDR2 is YYDKDF (reference sequence). The CDR3 reads CATSRLNTEAFF. The CDR3 DNA reads as TGTGCCACCAGCCGTCTTAACACTGAAGCTTTCTTT. Full variable domain (rest looked up from reference TRBV15 and TRBJ1-1): DAMVIQNPRYQVTQFGKPVTLSCSQTLNHNVMYWYQQKSSQAPKLLFHYYDKDFNNEADTPDNFQSRRPNTSFCFLDIRSPGLGDTAMYLCATSRLNTEAFFGQGTRLTVV.